This T cell receptor (beta chain) was retrieved from a study of beta chain features in type 1 diabetes. Study overall: Healthy donors and patients showed comparable age, gender and cell yields. The number of sorted cells examined across all samples was 107,917,701. Study findings and constraints: Shorter templates may be favored by PCR, equally so in patients and controls.

This clone showed up just a few times. Its antigen remains unknown. V dropped 6 bases and J dropped 16; count of bases not matched to a gene: 13. The V gene's germline CDR1 is MDHEN and CDR2 SYDVKM. The CDR3 covers 13 residues. The study reverse transcribed the entire isolated RNA, so it sequenced expressed TCRB transcripts. Produced via immunoSEQ multiplex PCR; TCRdb's table is partial and in-frame only. The data show a few hundred thousand clones, roughly 9.6% seen once. The receptor was isolated from a woman younger than 45 in good health. Sequencing was carried out using naive CD4+ T cells from blood. The chain has TRBV28 and TRBJ2-4; 9 bases fit TRBD2. In DNA form, the CDR3 reads TGTGCCAGCAGCCCTAGCTCCAGCGGGAGGCCCTACTTC. As protein: CASSPSSSGRPYF.